The 12 T cell receptor beta chains below come from one sample, sequenced in a study of blood T cell repertoires in COVID-19. Assay used: immunoSEQ multiplex PCR; TCRdb lists only in-frame clones, some missing. The sample comprises a few hundred thousand clones, just over 85% of which are singletons, and 3.5% to 4.5% rests with the top ten. The specimen was PBMCs or T cells enriched from blood (not recorded which). The receptors were sampled from a woman aged 35 to 49 with acute COVID-19.

This chain links TRBV19 with TRBJ1-5; no firm D call. Per the germline V gene, CDR1 is LNHDA and CDR2 is SQIVND (reference sequence). This CDR3 has 15 amino acids. V was clipped by 8 bases and J by 6 bases, with 20 bases between them. CDR3: CASSVIPADSQPQHF. The CDR3 DNA sequence: TGTGCCAGTTCCGTGATCCCTGCGGATTCTCAGCCCCAGCATTTT. The full variable domain, with the rest looked up from reference TRBV19 and TRBJ1-5, is DGGITQSPKYLFRKEGQNVTLSCEQNLNHDAMYWYRQDPGQGLRLIYYSQIVNDFQKGDIAEGYSVSREKKESFPLTVTSAQKNPTAFYLCASSVIPADSQPQHFGDGTRLSIL.

V and J are TRBV28 and TRBJ2-3, with TRBD1 matching 8 bases. This CDR3 has 17 residues. Germline CDR1 is MDHEN and CDR2 is SYDVKM. V gave up 5 bases and J gave up 3 bases; unmatched junction bases: 13. CDR3 coding DNA: TGTGCCAGCAGTACTTCCTCCAGGGGGCGCGGGACAGATACGCAGTATTTT. It is translated as CASSTSSRGRGTDTQYF.

The rearrangement joins TRBV18 to TRBJ2-5, with 7 bases fitting TRBD1. The junction had 5 bases not matched to a gene; V was cut back by 5 bases and J by 2 bases. This CDR3 has 14 amino acids. In germline, CDR1 is KGHSH, CDR2 LQKENI. CDR3 nucleotides: TGTGCCAGCTCAATAAACAGGGGACAAGAGACCCAGTACTTC. It specifies CASSINRGQETQYF.

Turning to this clone: The same CDR3 can be traced to other DNA sequences in this sample. The rearrangement joins TRBV9 to TRBJ2-1, with 10 bases fitting TRBD2. The CDR3 is 15 amino acids. V shed 3 bases, J shed 4 bases, and the junction held 4 bases outside the gene matches. CDR1 and CDR2 from the germline V gene are SGDLS and YYNGEE. CDR3 sequence: CASSGGTSVYNEQFF. The CDR3 nucleotides are TGTGCCAGCAGCGGGGGGACTAGCGTGTACAATGAGCAGTTCTTC.

This chain joins TRBV5-8 and TRBJ1-4; unclear D gene. Germline V lookup: CDR1 SGHTS, CDR2 YDEGEE. The V end lost 1 base, the J end lost 3 bases, and 7 bases lay between the germline ends. The CDR3 is 14 amino acids. CDR3 amino acids: CASSLQQSNEKLFF. The CDR3 DNA is TGTGCCAGCAGCTTGCAACAGTCTAATGAAAAACTGTTTTTT.

V usage is TRBV5-1 and J usage is TRBJ1-4; a possible D gene is TRBD1 (6 bases). Between the trimmed V and J ends, which lost 3 bases and 7 bases, there was a span of 19 bases. The CDR3 covers 16 residues. CDR1 and CDR2 (germline): SGHRS, YFSETQ. The CDR3 sequence: CASSSGRTVQGEKLFF. For the CDR3, the DNA is TGCGCCAGCAGCTCCGGAAGGACAGTACAAGGTGAAAAACTGTTTTTT.

V and J are TRBV11-2 and TRBJ2-3, with TRBD1 matching over 10 bases. CDR1 is SGHAT, CDR2 FQNNGV, per germline. With V trimmed by 1 base and J by 5 bases, 6 bases remained unmatched. This CDR3 spans 16 amino acids. The chain's CDR3 is CASSLGQGALGDTQYF. The DNA for the CDR3 is TGTGCCAGCAGCTTAGGACAGGGGGCATTGGGAGATACGCAGTATTTT. The full variable domain, completed using reference TRBV11-2 and TRBJ2-3, is EAGVAQSPRYKIIEKRQSVAFWCNPISGHATLYWYQQILGQGPKLLIQFQNNGVVDDSQLPKDRFSAERLKGVDSTLKIQPAKLEDSAVYLCASSLGQGALGDTQYFGPGTRLTVL.

The chain has TRBV28 and TRBJ1-5; D remains unclear. Germline V lookup: CDR1 MDHEN, CDR2 SYDVKM. Between the trimmed V and J ends, which lost 5 bases and 3 bases, there was a span of 11 bases. CDR3 length: 14 residues. The CDR3 DNA reads as TGTGCCAGCAGTACCCTGGGCCCCAATCAGCCCCAGCATTTT. Protein product: CASSTLGPNQPQHF.

The chain carries TRBV5-8 and TRBJ2-7, with D possibly TRBD2 on 7 matching bases. This CDR3 region has 17 residues. Germline V gene data show CDR1 as SGHTS and CDR2 as YDEGEE. The ends were cut back, 7 bases at V and 0 bases at J, with 23 bases in the middle. The DNA for the CDR3 is TGTGCCAGCCGCAGGCGGGGGCTCCCATCGCGCTCCTACGAGCAGTACTTC. Protein: CASRRRGLPSRSYEQYF.

In its sample, this clone was seen once. The rearrangement uses TRBV5-1 and TRBJ2-7; 10 bases align to TRBD2. The CDR3 runs to 15 residues. CDR1 and CDR2 (germline): SGHRS, YFSETQ. Trimming cost V 4 bases and J 7 bases; bases outside gene matches: 11. The CDR3 bases are TGCGCCAGCAGCACTTCTAGCGGGAGCCCCCGGGAGCAGTACTTC. Protein: CASSTSSGSPREQYF.

This clone turned up a few times. This sequence joins TRBV2 and TRBJ2-7; D gene ambiguous. Per germline, CDR1 SNHLY and CDR2 FYNNEI. The CDR3 spans 14 residues. Trimming cost V 6 bases and J 2 bases, with 14 bases left between them. CDR3 nucleotides: TGTGCCAGCAGGCTTTTGGAACAGACCTACGAGCAGTACTTC. This codes for CASRLLEQTYEQYF.

The chain links TRBV6-6 to TRBJ2-7; possible D gene TRBD2, 5 bases. V lost 6 bases and J 3 bases, leaving 12 bases between the germline ends. CDR1 MNHNY and CDR2 SVGAGI come from the germline V gene (reference sequence). This CDR3 region has 13 residues. In DNA, the CDR3 is TGTGCCAGCAGCCGGGAAGGGCTCTACGAGCAGTACTTC. This codes for CASSREGLYEQYF.